The rows below give T cell receptor beta chains drawn from one sample of a study of T cell clones after liver transplantation. The table came from immunoSEQ multiplex PCR; TCRdb's copy has only in-frame clones and leaves some out. The table lists tens of thousands of clones, 80% of them singletons. This specimen was CD4+ T cells from blood, taken 12 months after liver transplant. The receptors shown here come from a human patient who received a liver transplant. Some T cells may be the graft donor's. CDR3s include the opening cysteine and the closing phenylalanine or tryptophan. A D gene is named only where the DNA matches it firmly. Clone size is stated in some rows and not others, as once, few, many or a class when expanded.

V gene: TRBV19; clone size: once; D gene: NA; J gene: TRBJ2-3; CDR3 protein: CASSIKGDTQYF; CDR3 DNA: TGTGCCAGTAGTATAAAGGGGGATACGCAGTATTTT
V gene: TRBV5-1; clone size: NA; D gene: NA; J gene: TRBJ2-2; CDR3 protein: CASSPPGLTGELFF; CDR3 DNA: TGCGCCAGCAGCCCCCCGGGACTTACCGGGGAGCTGTTTTTT
V gene: TRBV5-4; clone size: NA; D gene: NA; J gene: TRBJ2-5; CDR3 protein: CASSFRDTGRETQYF; CDR3 DNA: TGTGCCAGCAGCTTCCGCGACACAGGGAGGGAGACCCAGTACTTC
V gene: TRBV7-9; clone size: NA; D gene: NA; J gene: TRBJ2-1; CDR3 protein: CASSLGQGYNEQFF; CDR3 DNA: TGTGCCAGCAGCTTAGGCCAGGGATACAATGAGCAGTTCTTC
V gene: TRBV2; clone size: NA; D gene: NA; J gene: TRBJ1-1; CDR3 protein: CASSVAQGNTEAFF; CDR3 DNA: TGTGCCAGCAGTGTGGCGCAGGGGAACACTGAAGCTTTCTTT
V gene: TRBV10-3; clone size: NA; D gene: NA; J gene: TRBJ1-2; CDR3 protein: CATSRVSYGYTF; CDR3 DNA: TGTGCCACCTCCCGGGTCTCTTATGGCTACACCTTC
V gene: TRBV7-9; clone size: NA; D gene: TRBD2; J gene: TRBJ2-7; CDR3 protein: CASSFSGRRHEQYF; CDR3 DNA: TGTGCCAGCAGCTTTAGCGGGAGGAGGCACGAGCAGTACTTC
V gene: TRBV27; clone size: NA; D gene: NA; J gene: TRBJ2-7; CDR3 protein: CASSLAGPARSYEQYF; CDR3 DNA: TGTGCCAGCAGTTTAGCGGGACCAGCCCGCTCCTACGAGCAGTACTTC
V gene: TRBV5-6; clone size: NA; D gene: NA; J gene: TRBJ1-3; CDR3 protein: CASSLVGGSGARGNTIYF; CDR3 DNA: TGTGCCAGCAGCTTGGTGGGTGGATCGGGGGCGCGAGGAAACACCATATATTTT
V gene: TRBV6-1; clone size: NA; D gene: NA; J gene: TRBJ2-1; CDR3 protein: CASSEAGGSSYNEQFF; CDR3 DNA: TGTGCCAGCAGTGAAGCAGGGGGGAGTTCCTACAATGAGCAGTTCTTC
V gene: TRBV5-1; clone size: NA; D gene: NA; J gene: TRBJ1-1; CDR3 protein: CASSSALGELNTEAFF; CDR3 DNA: TGCGCCAGCAGCTCCGCGTTGGGGGAATTGAACACTGAAGCTTTCTTT
V gene: TRBV28; clone size: NA; D gene: NA; J gene: TRBJ1-2; CDR3 protein: CASSFKENYGYTF; CDR3 DNA: TGTGCCAGCAGTTTCAAGGAGAACTATGGCTACACCTTC
V gene: TRBV7-2; clone size: NA; D gene: NA; J gene: TRBJ1-3; CDR3 protein: CASSQRTSRNTIYF; CDR3 DNA: TGTGCCAGCAGCCAGCGGACATCAAGAAACACCATATATTTT
V gene: TRBV5-4; clone size: NA; D gene: TRBD2; J gene: TRBJ2-5; CDR3 protein: CASSILGGRKETQYF; CDR3 DNA: TGTGCCAGCAGCATCCTAGGCGGGAGAAAAGAGACCCAGTACTTC
V gene: TRBV7-8; clone size: NA; D gene: NA; J gene: TRBJ2-5; CDR3 protein: CASSLGGGLGETQYF; CDR3 DNA: TGTGCCAGCAGCTTAGGGGGGGGGCTAGGAGAGACCCAGTACTTC
V gene: TRBV5-1; clone size: NA; D gene: NA; J gene: TRBJ1-4; CDR3 protein: CASSLTSGITNEKLFF; CDR3 DNA: TGCGCCAGCAGCTTAACCTCGGGGATCACTAATGAAAAACTGTTTTTT
V gene: TRBV6-5; clone size: NA; D gene: NA; J gene: TRBJ2-1; CDR3 protein: CASSLTTMADEQFF; CDR3 DNA: TGTGCCAGCAGTTTAACCACCATGGCGGATGAGCAGTTCTTC
V gene: TRBV2; clone size: NA; D gene: TRBD1; J gene: TRBJ2-4; CDR3 protein: CASSGQGQNIQYF; CDR3 DNA: TGTGCCAGCAGTGGACAGGGCCAAAACATTCAGTACTTC
V gene: TRBV19; clone size: NA; D gene: NA; J gene: TRBJ1-1; CDR3 protein: CASSMRVRGTEAFF; CDR3 DNA: TGTGCCAGTAGTATGAGGGTACGAGGGACTGAAGCTTTCTTT
V gene: TRBV5-1; clone size: few; D gene: TRBD1; J gene: TRBJ1-5; CDR3 protein: CASSLGDREGQPQHF; CDR3 DNA: TGCGCCAGCAGCTTGGGGGACAGGGAAGGGCAGCCCCAGCATTTT
V gene: TRBV27; clone size: once; D gene: NA; J gene: TRBJ2-6; CDR3 protein: CASSLSAGWAGANVLTF; CDR3 DNA: TGTGCCAGCAGTTTATCGGCGGGATGGGCTGGGGCCAACGTCCTGACTTTC
V gene: TRBV27; clone size: few; D gene: NA; J gene: TRBJ2-5; CDR3 protein: CASSLSWGGTQYF; CDR3 DNA: TGTGCCAGCAGTTTATCGTGGGGCGGGACCCAGTACTTC
V gene: TRBV7-2; clone size: NA; D gene: TRBD2; J gene: TRBJ2-7; CDR3 protein: CASSSRTSSGYEQYF; CDR3 DNA: TGTGCCAGCAGCTCCCGGACTAGCAGCGGGTACGAGCAGTACTTC
V gene: TRBV5-1; clone size: NA; D gene: TRBD2; J gene: TRBJ2-3; CDR3 protein: CASSLGLAGRPITDTQYF; CDR3 DNA: TGCGCCAGCAGCTTGGGTCTAGCGGGACGCCCAATCACAGATACGCAGTATTTT
V gene: TRBV2; clone size: NA; D gene: NA; J gene: TRBJ2-5; CDR3 protein: CASMRQETQYF; CDR3 DNA: TGTGCCAGCATGCGGCAAGAGACCCAGTACTTC
V gene: TRBV5-6; clone size: NA; D gene: TRBD1; J gene: TRBJ2-4; CDR3 protein: CASSPQGVAKNIQYF; CDR3 DNA: TGTGCCAGCAGTCCTCAGGGGGTTGCCAAAAACATTCAGTACTTC
V gene: TRBV19; clone size: NA; D gene: NA; J gene: TRBJ1-5; CDR3 protein: CASSIVGEGANQPQHF; CDR3 DNA: TGTGCCAGTAGTATAGTTGGGGAGGGTGCCAATCAGCCCCAGCATTTT
V gene: TRBV5-1; clone size: NA; D gene: TRBD1; J gene: TRBJ2-5; CDR3 protein: CASSLGQGNLRETQYF; CDR3 DNA: TGCGCCAGCAGCTTGGGACAGGGAAATTTACGGGAGACCCAGTACTTC
V gene: TRBV10-3; clone size: few; D gene: NA; J gene: TRBJ1-5; CDR3 protein: CAISGGGSGNQPQHF; CDR3 DNA: TGTGCCATCAGTGGGGGAGGAAGTGGCAATCAGCCCCAGCATTTT
V gene: TRBV6-6; clone size: NA; D gene: NA; J gene: TRBJ1-2; CDR3 protein: CASSYPGGVYGYTF; CDR3 DNA: TGTGCCAGCAGTTACCCGGGAGGGGTCTATGGCTACACCTTC
V gene: TRBV7-7; clone size: few; D gene: NA; J gene: TRBJ1-2; CDR3 protein: CAMTSVGARGYTF; CDR3 DNA: TGTGCGATGACTTCCGTGGGGGCGAGGGGCTACACCTTC
V gene: TRBV7-9; clone size: NA; D gene: NA; J gene: TRBJ2-7; CDR3 protein: CASSLGGAWVEQYF; CDR3 DNA: TGTGCCAGCAGCTTGGGGGGGGCCTGGGTGGAGCAGTACTTC
V gene: TRBV2; clone size: NA; D gene: NA; J gene: TRBJ2-4; CDR3 protein: CASSGTLLRNIQYF; CDR3 DNA: TGTGCCAGCAGTGGGACACTCCTCCGAAACATTCAGTACTTC
V gene: TRBV15; clone size: NA; D gene: NA; J gene: TRBJ2-3; CDR3 protein: CATSTRQGGTDTQYF; CDR3 DNA: TGTGCCACCAGCACCCGACAGGGAGGTACAGATACGCAGTATTTT
V gene: TRBV6-1; clone size: NA; D gene: TRBD1; J gene: TRBJ1-2; CDR3 protein: CASRRPGTEGYTF; CDR3 DNA: TGTGCCAGCAGAAGACCCGGGACAGAAGGCTACACCTTC
V gene: TRBV9; clone size: NA; D gene: NA; J gene: TRBJ1-2; CDR3 protein: CASSVLSGLGGYTF; CDR3 DNA: TGTGCCAGCAGCGTCTTATCAGGGCTAGGAGGCTACACCTTC
V gene: TRBV2; clone size: NA; D gene: TRBD1; J gene: TRBJ2-6; CDR3 protein: CASSRDRQVPGANVLTF; CDR3 DNA: TGTGCCAGCAGTAGGGACAGGCAGGTCCCTGGGGCCAACGTCCTGACTTTC
V gene: TRBV28; clone size: once; D gene: TRBD2; J gene: TRBJ2-2; CDR3 protein: CASSSGTSGSRELFF; CDR3 DNA: TGTGCCAGCAGTTCCGGGACTAGCGGGAGCCGGGAGCTGTTTTTT
V gene: TRBV28; clone size: NA; D gene: NA; J gene: TRBJ1-2; CDR3 protein: CASSPTDRLNYGYTF; CDR3 DNA: TGTGCCAGCAGCCCTACCGACAGACTTAACTATGGCTACACCTTC
V gene: TRBV27; clone size: NA; D gene: TRBD1; J gene: TRBJ2-2; CDR3 protein: CASSLSGTGFGTGELFF; CDR3 DNA: TGTGCCAGCAGTTTATCGGGGACAGGGTTTGGCACCGGGGAGCTGTTTTTT
V gene: TRBV7-9; clone size: NA; D gene: NA; J gene: TRBJ2-5; CDR3 protein: CASSHGTRGRETQYF; CDR3 DNA: TGTGCCAGCAGCCATGGGACACGGGGTAGGGAGACCCAGTACTTC
V gene: TRBV18; clone size: NA; D gene: TRBD1; J gene: TRBJ2-1; CDR3 protein: CASSQEDRAGKFF; CDR3 DNA: TGTGCCAGCTCACAAGAGGACAGGGCCGGGAAGTTCTTC